The 29 T cell receptor beta chains given below trace back to one sample, sequenced in a study of T cells after yellow fever vaccination. TCRdb passed the 5' RACE reads through MiXCR, listing each CDR3 protein once. Of around 500,000 distinct CDR3 sequences listed, roughly 22% are singletons. Material: PBMCs, obtained 21 days after the first yellow fever vaccination. These receptors were collected from a man younger than 30 who received the YFV17D yellow fever vaccine.

This clonotype was counted a few times. This sequence joins TRBV7-6 and TRBJ2-2; possible D gene TRBD1, 5 bases. V was trimmed by 2 bases and J by 5 bases, leaving 18 bases between them. In germline, CDR1 is SGHVS, CDR2 FNYEAQ. There are 17 residues in the CDR3. CDR3 bases: TGTGCCAGCAGCTTACAGACAAGGGGTAGTCGGACCGGGGAGCTGTTTTTT. It yields the protein CASSLQTRGSRTGELFF.

The rearrangement joins TRBV29-1 to TRBJ2-3; 8 bases map to TRBD2. The CDR3 is made up of 17 amino acids. V shed 1 base, J shed 8 bases, and the junction held 17 bases outside the gene matches. Looked up from germline, CDR1 is SQVTM and CDR2 is ANQGSEA. In nucleotides, the CDR3 is TGCAGCGTTGAAGTCCCGGGAGGGGTTGCGCCCCACGGTACGCAGTATTTT. Amino acids: CSVEVPGGVAPHGTQYF.

This clonotype was seen a few times. The J gene is TRBJ2-7, the V gene TRBV7-2; D perhaps matches TRBD1 (6 bases). Germline lookup yields CDR1 SGHTA and CDR2 FQGNSA. Trimming left V 2 bases short and J 0 bases short, with 8 bases between. The CDR3 has 14 residues. DNA of the CDR3: TGTGCCAGCAGCTTACAGGGGAGCTCCTACGAGCAGTACGTC. Translating gives CASSLQGSSYEQYV.

This clonotype appeared a few times. Here the CDR3 reads CASSQALDQTYEQYF. CDR3 DNA sequence: TGTGCCAGCAGCCAAGCCTTGGATCAGACCTACGAGCAGTACTTC. This chain connects TRBV6-1 to TRBJ2-7, with D unclear. The CDR3 totals 15 residues. CDR1 is MNHNS, CDR2 SASEGT, per germline. V lost 6 bases and J 2 bases, leaving 17 bases between the germline ends.

This clonotype was detected a few times. The genes are TRBV4-1 and TRBJ1-1; D ambiguous. V was trimmed by 3 bases and J by 1 base, leaving 6 bases between them. Germline CDR1 reads MGHRA; CDR2 reads YSYEKL. The CDR3 covers 13 residues. The CDR3 bases are TGCGCCAGCAGCCACCCGAAGAACACTGAAGCTTTCTTT. This codes for CASSHPKNTEAFF.

The V and J genes are TRBV9 and TRBJ2-1; a possible D gene is TRBD1 (6 bases). This CDR3 has 16 residues. Trimming stripped 4 bases from V and 3 bases from J, with 17 bases between. Germline-derived CDR1 and CDR2 are SGDLS and YYNGEE. CDR3 DNA: TGTGCCAGCAGCCAGACCGGACAGCGGAACTACAATGAGCAGTTCTTC. This encodes CASSQTGQRNYNEQFF.

This clonotype was seen once. The chain employs TRBV28 and TRBJ2-7; 10 bases align to TRBD2. Germline V gene data show CDR1 as MDHEN and CDR2 as SYDVKM. This CDR3 spans 14 amino acids. V lost 5 bases and J lost 2; bases outside the gene matches: 3. The CDR3 protein is CASSVAGGTYEQYV. The CDR3 bases are TGTGCCAGCAGTGTAGCGGGGGGCACCTACGAGCAGTACGTC.

V gene TRBV5-1 combines with J gene TRBJ2-5, with TRBD2 identical over 15 bases. The J segment lost 6 bases and the V segment lost 4 bases, leaving 10 bases of the junction unmatched. The CDR3 covers 17 residues. Germline V gene lookup returns CDR1 SGHRS and CDR2 YFSETQ. The CDR3 here is CASSHLPGTSGGKTQYF. CDR3 nucleotides: TGCGCCAGCAGCCACCTCCCCGGGACTAGCGGGGGGAAGACCCAGTACTTC.

The chain joins TRBV4-1 to TRBJ1-4; D is perhaps TRBD1 (5 bases). V was shortened by 0 bases and J by 8 bases, with 22 bases between the two germline ends. Germline V gene data show CDR1 as MGHRA and CDR2 as YSYEKL. CDR3 size: 18 residues. CDR3 residues: CASSQEPSPGRGSEKLFF. The CDR3 nucleotides read TGCGCCAGCAGCCAAGAGCCCTCTCCAGGGAGGGGATCCGAAAAACTGTTTTTT.

The chain is built from TRBV6-5 and TRBJ2-7; 8 nucleotides agree with TRBD1. The CDR3 runs 14 residues. CDR1 is MNHEY, CDR2 SVGAGI, per germline. V lost 2 bases to trimming and J lost 3 bases; unmatched junction nucleotides: 3. CDR3: CASSYQGQGYEQYF. For the CDR3, the DNA is TGTGCCAGCAGTTACCAAGGACAGGGCTACGAGCAGTACTTC.

The chain is built from TRBV5-1 and TRBJ2-3; D possibly corresponds to TRBD1 (5 bases). The V end was cut by 1 base, the J end by 3 bases, with 9 bases between. Germline V lookup: CDR1 SGHRS, CDR2 YFSETQ. The CDR3 is 14 amino acids. DNA for the CDR3: TGCGCCAGCAGCTTGCGACAGCAGACAGATACGCAGTATTTT. This gives the protein CASSLRQQTDTQYF.

This chain joins TRBV5-1 and TRBJ1-5; D gene uncertain. The CDR3 has 15 residues. CDR1 and CDR2 from the germline V gene are SGHRS and YFSETQ. The V and J ends lost 3 bases and 1 base respectively, with 11 bases between them. The CDR3 region is CASSWGDTSNQPQHF. In DNA form, the CDR3 reads TGCGCCAGCAGCTGGGGAGACACCAGCAATCAGCCCCAGCATTTT. Filled out from reference TRBV5-1 and TRBJ1-5, the complete variable domain reads KAGVTQTPRYLIKTRGQQVTLSCSPISGHRSVSWYQQTPGQGLQFLFEYFSETQRNKGNFPGRFSGRQFSNSRSEMNVSTLELGDSALYLCASSWGDTSNQPQHFGDGTRLSIL.

V usage is TRBV4-1 and J usage is TRBJ2-3; the match to TRBD1 covers 7 bases. Germline CDR1 is MGHRA and CDR2 is YSYEKL. V was pared by 4 bases and J by 5 bases, with 15 bases of the junction left unmatched. CDR3 length: 17 residues. CDR3 protein: CASSRPGQRLRRDTQYF. CDR3 in DNA: TGCGCCAGCAGCCGACCGGGACAGAGACTTCGTAGAGATACGCAGTATTTT.

V gene TRBV2 combines with J gene TRBJ2-2; perhaps TRBD1 as D (5 bases). CDR1 SNHLY and CDR2 FYNNEI come from the germline V gene. Trimming cost V 0 bases and J 5 bases, with 22 bases left between them. This CDR3 has 19 amino acids. DNA of the CDR3: TGTGCCAGCAGTGAAGCGCAGGGATGGGCAGGGTCTAAGACCGGGGAGCTGTTTTTT. Protein: CASSEAQGWAGSKTGELFF. Variable domain in full (rest from reference TRBV2 and TRBJ2-2): EPEVTQTPSHQVTQMGQEVILRCVPISNHLYFYWYRQILGQKVEFLVSFYNNEISEKSEIFDDQFSVERPDGSNFTLKIRSTKLEDSAMYFCASSEAQGWAGSKTGELFFGEGSRLTVL.

This clonotype has just a few counts. The chain recombines TRBV10-2 with TRBJ2-3; 8 bases agree with TRBD1. With 10 bases clipped from V and 6 bases from J, the junction kept 15 bases outside the gene matches. The germline V gene has CDR1 WSHSY and CDR2 SAAADI. CDR3 size: 15 residues. In DNA, the CDR3 is TGCGCCACCAGAGACAGGGGTTCGCCAGCGGATACGCAGTATTTT. Its translation is CATRDRGSPADTQYF.

This clonotype appeared a few times. V usage is TRBV28 and J usage is TRBJ2-7, with 7 bases matching TRBD2. V dropped 5 bases and J dropped 3; count of bases not matched to a gene: 7. Per germline, CDR1 MDHEN and CDR2 SYDVKM. This CDR3 region has 14 residues. CDR3 nucleotide sequence: TGTGCCAGCAGTCGCAGCGGGGATGGCTACGAGCAGTACGTC. Its translation: CASSRSGDGYEQYV.

The chain joins TRBV7-2 to TRBJ2-7; 7 bases are a match to TRBD1. With V trimmed by 3 bases and J by 2 bases, 7 bases remained unmatched. The CDR3 spans 15 residues. Germline CDR1 is SGHTA and CDR2 is FQGNSA. The CDR3 DNA sequence: TGTGCCAGCAGCTTTCGACAGGGACCACCCTACGAGCAGTACTTC. It encodes CASSFRQGPPYEQYF.

Only a few counts were recorded for this clonotype. The rearrangement joins TRBV24-1 to TRBJ2-1; unclear D gene. With 3 bases removed from V and 6 bases from J, the gap between germline ends came to 14 bases. This CDR3 comprises 15 residues. CDR1 and CDR2 (germline): KGHDR, SFDVKD. The CDR3 region has the DNA TGTGCCACCAGTGATCGTAAGGCCGCGACCAATGAGCAGTTCTTC. This encodes CATSDRKAATNEQFF.

This clonotype was seen only a few times. Here the CDR3 reads CASSPETDTQYF. The DNA of the CDR3 is TGTGCCAGCTCACCAGAGACAGATACGCAGTATTTT. The gene calls are TRBV18 and TRBJ2-3; no firm D call. V was pared by 2 bases and J by 3 bases, with 3 bases between. Germline V gene data show CDR1 as KGHSH and CDR2 as LQKENI. This CDR3 is built from 12 residues. Filled out from reference TRBV18 and TRBJ2-3, the complete variable domain reads NAGVMQNPRHLVRRRGQEARLRCSPMKGHSHVYWYRQLPEEGLKFMVYLQKENIIDESGMPKERFSAEFPKEGPSILRIQQVVRGDSAAYFCASSPETDTQYFGPGTRLTVL.

This clonotype was seen only a few times. The gene calls are TRBV5-1 and TRBJ2-3; D unclear. CDR3 size: 12 residues. V lost 5 bases and J 5 bases, leaving 9 bases between the germline ends. Germline V gives CDR1 SGHRS, CDR2 YFSETQ. The CDR3 here is CASRSDGDTQYF. The CDR3 coding sequence is TGCGCCAGCAGATCGGACGGAGATACGCAGTATTTT.

This clonotype was seen more than once but under ten times. This rearrangement joins TRBV7-8 to TRBJ2-7; no firm D call. Per the germline V gene, CDR1 is SGHVS and CDR2 is FQNEAQ. The CDR3 runs to 13 residues. V was clipped by 1 base and J by 6 bases, with 10 bases between them. CDR3 sequence (DNA): TGTGCCAGCAGCTTAGTAGGCAGCAGCGAGCAGTACTTC. It codes for CASSLVGSSEQYF.

This clonotype occurred a few times. The chain joins TRBV6-1 to TRBJ1-2; D not resolved. The CDR3 is 13 amino acids. The germline gives CDR1 MNHNS, CDR2 SASEGT. V shed 3 bases and J shed 3 bases, with 8 bases lying between them. CDR3 sequence: CASSDGQDYGYTF. The CDR3 DNA reads TGTGCCAGCAGTGACGGGCAGGACTATGGCTACACCTTC.

CDR3 coding DNA: TGTGCCAGCAGTTTATTCGGCAGGGGGGAGCTACTCGGTGGCTACACCTTC. Protein: CASSLFGRGELLGGYTF. The chain links TRBV27 to TRBJ1-2; 7 bases align to TRBD1. Per the germline V gene, CDR1 is MNHEY and CDR2 is SMNVEV (reference sequence). Trimming at V came to 1 base and at J to 7 bases, leaving 15 bases not matched to a gene. The CDR3 sequence is 17 residues long.

The chain uses TRBV7-9 and TRBJ1-2; tentative D call: TRBD1 (5 bases). Trimming left V 5 bases short and J 4 bases short, with 11 bases between. From germline, CDR1 is SEHNR and CDR2 FQNEAQ (reference sequence). The CDR3 spans 13 residues. The CDR3, as DNA: TGTGCCAGCAGCAGGGGCGCACTCTATGGCTACACCTTC. Translation gives CASSRGALYGYTF.

This clonotype came up once. This chain links TRBV18 with TRBJ2-7; no definite D call. The CDR3 has 13 amino acids. Trimming left V 5 bases short and J 2 bases short, with 10 bases between. Germline CDR1 is KGHSH and CDR2 is LQKENI. The CDR3 nucleotides are TGTGCCAGCTCAACCGGTTTACCCTACGAGCAGTACGTC. This encodes CASSTGLPYEQYV.

This clonotype was counted ten times or more. This chain connects TRBV4-1 to TRBJ2-5; tentatively, D is TRBD2 (5 bases). Trimming cost V 4 bases and J 4 bases, with 22 bases left between them. The CDR3 covers 17 residues. Germline CDR1 reads MGHRA; CDR2 reads YSYEKL. Here the CDR3 reads CASSPRSSGSGGETQYF. The CDR3 DNA reads TGCGCCAGCAGCCCCAGATCTTCAGGCAGCGGAGGAGAGACCCAGTACTTC.

This clonotype has only a few counts. The chain joins TRBV30 to TRBJ2-5, with TRBD2 matching 12 bases. Trimming took 4 bases from V and 5 from J; bases not matched to a gene: 5. CDR3 length equals 14 residues. The germline gives CDR1 GTSNPN, CDR2 SVGIG (reference sequence). The CDR3 region has the DNA TGTGCCTGGAAGACTAGCGGGGGTAGGGAGACCCAGTACTTC. Translated, it gives CAWKTSGGRETQYF. The whole variable domain, filled in from reference TRBV30 and TRBJ2-5, reads SQTIHQWPATLVQPVGSPLSLECTVEGTSNPNLYWYRQAAGRGLQLLFYSVGIGQISSEVPQNLSASRPQDRQFILSSKKLLLSDSGFYLCAWKTSGGRETQYFGPGTRLLVL.

In its sample, this clonotype was seen a few times. The chain combines TRBV18 with TRBJ1-4, with D hard to call. Trimming removed 1 base at V and 4 bases at J, with 7 bases between. The CDR3 has 14 amino acids. Germline-derived CDR1 and CDR2 are KGHSH and LQKENI. The CDR3 reads CASSPRQSNEKLFF. The CDR3 DNA sequence: TGTGCCAGCTCACCACGGCAGAGTAATGAAAAACTGTTTTTT.

The chain is built from TRBV6-5 and TRBJ2-1, with D possibly matching TRBD1 (6 bases). Germline V CDR1 and CDR2: MNHEY, SVGAGI. V was shortened by 0 bases and J by 5 bases, with 14 bases between the two germline ends. This CDR3 has 16 residues. The CDR3 DNA reads as TGTGCCAGCAGTTACTCGACGGACAGTAAGGACAATGAGCAGTTCTTC. Translation: CASSYSTDSKDNEQFF.